What follows are 21 T cell receptor beta chains derived from one specimen sequenced in a study of CXCR3-negative and CXCR3-positive naive CD8 T cells. Study-wide points: Higher TRB CDR3 hydrophobicity marked CXCR3-positive naive cells relative to CXCR3-negative naive cells.

For these receptors, no antigen is known. Carrying UMI labels, the TRB cDNA libraries were prepared through 5' RACE. TCRdb reprocessed the 5' RACE reads, keeping one entry per CDR3 protein, no DNA. The table lists fewer than 3,000 distinct CDR3 sequences. The sample consisted of naive CXCR3+ CD8+ T cells from blood. Sample subset: CD45RO-CCR7+CD27+CD95- naive CD8+ T cells expressing CXCR3 (TNR3+). The receptors here all came from a human donor in good health. Some clones in this sample may be carry-over from other donors' samples.

This clonotype registers medium-sized by frequency. The rearrangement uses TRBV20-1 and TRBJ1-1. Germline V gene lookup returns CDR1 DFQATT and CDR2 SNEGSKA (reference sequence). The CDR3 consists of 11 residues. CDR3: CSAREGSEAFF.

The CDR3 region is CASSFGSTNEKLFF. The chain links TRBV7-9 to TRBJ1-4. Germline assignment: CDR1 SEHNR and CDR2 FQNEAQ (reference sequence). CDR3 length: 14 amino acids.

The V call is TRBV5-6, the J call TRBJ2-3; TCRdb lists TRBD1, though no DNA is available to test this call. This CDR3 is built from 16 residues. Germline V gene data show CDR1 as SGHDT and CDR2 as YYEEEE. The CDR3 reads CASSLLAGESTDTQYF.

This clonotype is identified as medium-sized (0.01 to 0.1%) from frequency. The rearrangement uses TRBV27 and TRBJ2-3; TCRdb picks TRBD1, but there is no DNA to check that call. Germline V gene sequence: CDR1 MNHEY, CDR2 SMNVEV (reference sequence). The CDR3 is 17 residues long. CDR3 sequence: CASTTRKGAGVADTQYF.

This clonotype shows up as medium-sized by frequency. The chain's CDR3 is CSAEGTANSYEQYF. The chain has TRBV20-1 and TRBJ2-7; with no DNA, the TCRdb D assignment of TRBD1 cannot be verified. The germline CDR1 and CDR2 sequences are DFQATT and SNEGSKA (reference sequence). This CDR3 contains 14 residues.

Measured by frequency, this clonotype is medium-sized. V and J are TRBV7-2 and TRBJ2-5. This CDR3 spans 16 amino acids. Germline CDR1 reads SGHTA; CDR2 reads FQGNSA. CDR3 protein: CASSFTSGYNQETQYF.

This clonotype registers medium-sized by frequency. CDR3 protein: CASSQETGAHVGNTIYF. The rearrangement joins TRBV4-2 to TRBJ1-3. Per germline, CDR1 LGHNA and CDR2 YNFKEQ. CDR3 length equals 17 residues.

This clonotype shows up as medium-sized by frequency. CDR3 in amino acids: CASSTTGVGEKLFF. The chain joins TRBV7-9 to TRBJ1-4; without DNA, the TCRdb call of TRBD1 cannot be checked. The length of the CDR3 is 14 residues. Germline V gene sequence: CDR1 SEHNR, CDR2 FQNEAQ (reference sequence). Filled out from reference TRBV7-9 and TRBJ1-4, the complete variable domain reads DTGVSQNPRHKITKRGQNVTFRCDPISEHNRLYWYRQTLGQGPEFLTYFQNEAQLEKSRLLSDRFSAERPKGSFSTLEIQRTEQGDSAMYLCASSTTGVGEKLFFGSGTQLSVL.

This clonotype is identified as medium-sized (0.01 to 0.1%) from frequency. The rearrangement uses TRBV5-1 and TRBJ2-1; TCRdb names TRBD2, which stays unverified in the absence of DNA. CDR1 and CDR2 from the germline V gene are SGHRS and YFSETQ. CDR3 length: 12 amino acids. The CDR3 sequence is CASSFSGGEQFF.

By frequency, this clonotype is medium-sized (0.01 to 0.1%). The chain uses TRBV6-5 and TRBJ2-5; TCRdb outputs TRBD2, but without DNA this stays unchecked. The CDR3 runs to 12 residues. From germline, CDR1 is MNHEY and CDR2 SVGAGI. The chain's CDR3 is CASSHSGEAQYF.

This chain links TRBV29-1 with TRBJ1-2. The CDR3 consists of 13 residues. Germline CDR1 and CDR2: SQVTM and ANQGSEA. CDR3 sequence reads: CSAIIDFRYGYTF.

Measured by frequency, this clonotype is medium-sized. V and J are TRBV21-1 and TRBJ1-5. TRBV21-1 is a pseudogene. The CDR3 has 15 residues. CDR3 sequence: CASSKGGRGMLPQHF.

This clonotype is identified as medium-sized from frequency. The rearrangement links TRBV29-1 to TRBJ2-5; TCRdb's D gene call, TRBD2, goes unchecked for lack of DNA. CDR1 is SQVTM and CDR2 is ANQGSEA in the germline V gene. The length of the CDR3 is 12 residues. CDR3 loop: CSVVLAQETQYF.

This sequence joins TRBV19 and TRBJ1-1; TCRdb selects TRBD1, and the lack of DNA leaves this call unchecked. Germline-derived CDR1 and CDR2 are LNHDA and SQIVND (reference sequence). The CDR3 is 13 residues long. The CDR3 sequence is CASSSGTAFEAFF.

This clonotype is called medium-sized based on its frequency. CDR3 in amino acids: CASSYSGSLSPQHF. The genes are TRBV6-2 or TRBV6-3 and TRBJ1-5. The germline CDR1 and CDR2 sequences are MNHEY and SVGEGT. The CDR3 consists of 14 residues.

Measured by frequency, this clonotype is medium-sized. This chain uses TRBV29-1 with TRBJ2-1. CDR3 length: 15 amino acids. Germline CDR1 reads SQVTM; CDR2 reads ANQGSEA. The CDR3 loop reads CSVVEDGYEDNEQFF.

This clonotype is classed as medium-sized by frequency. The chain joins TRBV5-1 to TRBJ2-1; TCRdb selects TRBD2, and the lack of DNA leaves this call unchecked. The V gene's germline CDR1 is SGHRS and CDR2 YFSETQ. This CDR3 contains 15 residues. The CDR3 region is CASSLDATSFNEQFF.

This chain uses TRBV4-1 with TRBJ1-2; TCRdb outputs TRBD1, but without DNA this stays unchecked. Looked up from germline, CDR1 is MGHRA and CDR2 is YSYEKL. The CDR3 runs to 15 residues. The CDR3 sequence is CSSRPYTGMEYGYTF.

This clonotype ranks as medium-sized in terms of frequency. V is TRBV7-9 and J is TRBJ2-7; TCRdb selects TRBD2, and the lack of DNA leaves this call unchecked. CDR1 SEHNR and CDR2 FQNEAQ come from the germline V gene (reference sequence). The CDR3 runs 13 residues. The CDR3 sequence is CASSPTGFNEQYF.

The V call is TRBV29-1, the J call TRBJ2-4; TCRdb calls TRBD1, which cannot be checked without DNA. Germline V gene sequence: CDR1 SQVTM, CDR2 ANQGSEA. The CDR3 has 13 residues. The chain's CDR3 is CSVHRDGENIQYF.

This chain joins TRBV7-9 and TRBJ1-4. Germline lookup yields CDR1 SEHNR and CDR2 FQNEAQ (reference sequence). The CDR3 runs to 18 residues. CDR3 region: CASSLAEVELATNEKLFF.